Included here is one T cell receptor beta chain sequence, with context. Its antigen remains unidentified. The data derive from a study of response to subunit inactivated influenza vaccine. TCRdb passed the RT-PCR reads through MiXCR, listing each CDR3 protein once. The sample shows roughly 700,000 distinct CDR3 sequences, roughly 13% of them seen only once. Between the trimmed V and J ends, which lost 4 bases and 2 bases, there was a span of 15 bases. This CDR3 is built from 15 residues. CDR1 is SQVTM, CDR2 ANQGSEA, per germline. Findings and caveats of the study: Each seasonal flu vaccination may recruit only limited new T cells, authors suggested.

V usage is TRBV29-1 and J usage is TRBJ2-1; D is possibly TRBD2 (6 bases). The origin of this receptor is a man aged 45-60 years who received an inactivated influenza vaccine. The sample was PBMCs from blood, taken around 15 days before vaccination. The CDR3 region has the DNA TGCAGCGTTGGGTTGAGCAGGAGGGCCTACAATGAGCAGTTCTTC. Its translation: CSVGLSRRAYNEQFF.